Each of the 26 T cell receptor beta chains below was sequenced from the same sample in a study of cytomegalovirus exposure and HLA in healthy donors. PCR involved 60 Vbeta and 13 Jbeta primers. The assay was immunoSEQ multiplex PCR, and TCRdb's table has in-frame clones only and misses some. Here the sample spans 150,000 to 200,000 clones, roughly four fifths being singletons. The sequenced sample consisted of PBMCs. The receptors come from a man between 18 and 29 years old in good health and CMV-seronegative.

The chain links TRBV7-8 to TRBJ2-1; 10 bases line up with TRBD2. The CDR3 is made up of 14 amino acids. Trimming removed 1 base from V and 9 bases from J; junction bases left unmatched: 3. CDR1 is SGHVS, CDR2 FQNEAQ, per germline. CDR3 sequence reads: CASSLGTSGSEQFF. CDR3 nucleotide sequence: TGTGCCAGCAGCTTAGGGACTAGCGGTAGTGAGCAGTTCTTC.

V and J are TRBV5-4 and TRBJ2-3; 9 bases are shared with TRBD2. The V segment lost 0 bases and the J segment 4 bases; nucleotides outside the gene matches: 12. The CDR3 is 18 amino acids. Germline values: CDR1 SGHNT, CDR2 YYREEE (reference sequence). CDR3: CASSLVAGGPRRPDTQYF. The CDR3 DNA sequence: TGTGCCAGCAGCTTGGTGGCGGGGGGGCCCCGGAGGCCAGATACGCAGTATTTT.

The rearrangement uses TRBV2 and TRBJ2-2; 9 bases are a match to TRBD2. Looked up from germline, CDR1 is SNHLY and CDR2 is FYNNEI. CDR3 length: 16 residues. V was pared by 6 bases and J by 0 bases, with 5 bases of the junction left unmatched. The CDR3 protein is CASRGSGGTNTGELFF. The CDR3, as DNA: TGTGCCAGCAGGGGCAGCGGGGGGACGAACACCGGGGAGCTGTTTTTT.

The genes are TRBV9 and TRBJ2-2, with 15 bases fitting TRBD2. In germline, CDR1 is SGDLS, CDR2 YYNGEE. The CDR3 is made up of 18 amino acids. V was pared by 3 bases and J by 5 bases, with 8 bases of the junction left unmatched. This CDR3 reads CASSAPGLAGGGTGELFF. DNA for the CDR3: TGTGCCAGCAGCGCGCCGGGACTAGCGGGAGGTGGAACCGGGGAGCTGTTTTTT. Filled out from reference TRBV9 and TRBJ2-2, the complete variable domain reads DSGVTQTPKHLITATGQRVTLRCSPRSGDLSVYWYQQSLDQGLQFLIQYYNGEERAKGNILERFSAQQFPDLHSELNLSSLELGDSALYFCASSAPGLAGGGTGELFFGEGSRLTVL.

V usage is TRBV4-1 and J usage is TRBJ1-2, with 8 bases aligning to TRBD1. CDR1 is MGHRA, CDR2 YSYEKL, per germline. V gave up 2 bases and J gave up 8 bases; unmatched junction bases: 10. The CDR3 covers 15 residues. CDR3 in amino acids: CASSQLGQGARGYTF. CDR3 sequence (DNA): TGCGCCAGCAGCCAACTTGGCCAGGGGGCGCGGGGCTACACCTTC.

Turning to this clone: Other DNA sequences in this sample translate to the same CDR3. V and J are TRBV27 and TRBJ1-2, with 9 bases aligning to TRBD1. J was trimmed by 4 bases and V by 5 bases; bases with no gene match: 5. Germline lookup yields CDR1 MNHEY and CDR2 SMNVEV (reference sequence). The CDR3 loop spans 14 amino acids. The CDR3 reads CASSPRTGVYGYTF. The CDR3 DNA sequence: TGTGCCAGCAGTCCGCGGACAGGGGTCTATGGCTACACCTTC.

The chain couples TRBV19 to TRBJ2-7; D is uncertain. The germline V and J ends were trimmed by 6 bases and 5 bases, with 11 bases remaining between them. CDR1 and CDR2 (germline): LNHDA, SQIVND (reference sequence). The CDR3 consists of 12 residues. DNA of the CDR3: TGTGCCAGTAGCCCCACTGCGGACGAGCAGTACTTC. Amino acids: CASSPTADEQYF.

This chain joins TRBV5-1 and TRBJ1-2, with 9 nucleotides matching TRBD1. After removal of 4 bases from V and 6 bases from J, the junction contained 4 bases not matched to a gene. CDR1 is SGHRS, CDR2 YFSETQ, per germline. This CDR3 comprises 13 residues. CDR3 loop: CASSPGQGDGYTF. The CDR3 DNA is TGCGCCAGCAGCCCGGGACAGGGTGATGGCTACACCTTC.

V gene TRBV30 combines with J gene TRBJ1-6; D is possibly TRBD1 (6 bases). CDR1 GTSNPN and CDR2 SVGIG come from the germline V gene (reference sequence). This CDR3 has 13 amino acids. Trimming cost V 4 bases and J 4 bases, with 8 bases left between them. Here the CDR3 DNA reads TGTGCCTGGATGGACAGTTATAATTCACCCCTCCACTTT. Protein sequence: CAWMDSYNSPLHF.

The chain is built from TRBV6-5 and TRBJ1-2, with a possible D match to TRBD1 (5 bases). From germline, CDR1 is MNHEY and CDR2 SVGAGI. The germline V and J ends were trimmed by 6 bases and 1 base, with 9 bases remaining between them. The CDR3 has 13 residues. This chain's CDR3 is CASRGQINYGYTF. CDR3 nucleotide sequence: TGTGCCAGCAGAGGACAAATTAACTATGGCTACACCTTC.

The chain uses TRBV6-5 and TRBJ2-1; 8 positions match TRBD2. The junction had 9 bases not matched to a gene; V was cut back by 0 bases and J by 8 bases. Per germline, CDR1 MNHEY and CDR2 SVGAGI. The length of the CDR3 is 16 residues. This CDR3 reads CASSYSWRGGQDEQFF. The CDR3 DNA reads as TGTGCCAGCAGTTACTCGTGGCGCGGGGGGCAGGATGAGCAGTTCTTC.

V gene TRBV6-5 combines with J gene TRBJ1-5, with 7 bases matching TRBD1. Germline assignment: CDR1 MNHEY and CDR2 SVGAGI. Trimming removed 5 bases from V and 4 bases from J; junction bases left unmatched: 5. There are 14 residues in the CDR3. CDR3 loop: CASSDGTENQPQHF. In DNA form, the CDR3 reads TGTGCCAGCAGTGACGGGACAGAGAATCAGCCCCAGCATTTT.

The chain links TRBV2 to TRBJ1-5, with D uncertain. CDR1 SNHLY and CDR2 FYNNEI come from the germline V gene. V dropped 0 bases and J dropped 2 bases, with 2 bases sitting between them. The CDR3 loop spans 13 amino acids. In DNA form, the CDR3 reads TGTGCCAGCAGTGAAGCCGGCAATCAGCCCCAGCATTTT. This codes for CASSEAGNQPQHF.

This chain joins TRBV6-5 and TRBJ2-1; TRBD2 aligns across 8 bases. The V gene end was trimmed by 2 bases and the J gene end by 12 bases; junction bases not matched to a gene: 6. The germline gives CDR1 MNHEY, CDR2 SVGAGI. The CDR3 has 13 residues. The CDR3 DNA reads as TGTGCCAGCAGTTACATAGGACTAGCCGCGCAGTTCTTC. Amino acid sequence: CASSYIGLAAQFF.

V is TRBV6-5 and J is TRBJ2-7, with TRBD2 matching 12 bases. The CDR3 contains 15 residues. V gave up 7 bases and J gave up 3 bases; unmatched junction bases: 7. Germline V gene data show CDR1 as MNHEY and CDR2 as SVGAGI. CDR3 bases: TGTGCCAGCAAGACTAGCGGGGGTTCAAACTACGAGCAGTACTTC. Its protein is CASKTSGGSNYEQYF.

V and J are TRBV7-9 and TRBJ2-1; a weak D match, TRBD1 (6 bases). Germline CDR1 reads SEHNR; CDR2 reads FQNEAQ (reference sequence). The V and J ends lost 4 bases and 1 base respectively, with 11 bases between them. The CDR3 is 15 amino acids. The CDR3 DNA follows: TGTGCCAGCAGCTGGACAGATCTTTCCTACAATGAGCAGTTCTTC. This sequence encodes CASSWTDLSYNEQFF.

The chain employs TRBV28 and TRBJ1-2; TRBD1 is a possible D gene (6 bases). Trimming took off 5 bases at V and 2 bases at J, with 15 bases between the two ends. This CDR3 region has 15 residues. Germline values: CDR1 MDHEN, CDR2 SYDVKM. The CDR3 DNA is TGTGCCAGCAGTCTCGGACAGTCAGTCAACTATGGCTACACCTTC. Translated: CASSLGQSVNYGYTF.

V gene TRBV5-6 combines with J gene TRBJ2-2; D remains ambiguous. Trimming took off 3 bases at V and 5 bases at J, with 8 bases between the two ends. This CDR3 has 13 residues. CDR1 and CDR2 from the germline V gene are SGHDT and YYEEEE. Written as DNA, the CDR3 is TGTGCCAGCAGCTGGCGGAGAACCGGGGAGCTGTTTTTT. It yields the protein CASSWRRTGELFF. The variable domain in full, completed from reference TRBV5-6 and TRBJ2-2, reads DAGVTQSPTHLIKTRGQQVTLRCSPKSGHDTVSWYQQALGQGPQFIFQYYEEEERQRGNFPDRFSGHQFPNYSSELNVNALLLGDSALYLCASSWRRTGELFFGEGSRLTVL.

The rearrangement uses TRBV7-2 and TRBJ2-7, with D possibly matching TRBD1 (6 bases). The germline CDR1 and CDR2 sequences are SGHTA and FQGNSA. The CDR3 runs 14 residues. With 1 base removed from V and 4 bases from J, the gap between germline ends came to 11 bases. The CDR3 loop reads CASSLVAGTYEQYF. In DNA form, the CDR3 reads TGTGCCAGCAGCTTAGTAGCAGGGACATACGAGCAGTACTTC.

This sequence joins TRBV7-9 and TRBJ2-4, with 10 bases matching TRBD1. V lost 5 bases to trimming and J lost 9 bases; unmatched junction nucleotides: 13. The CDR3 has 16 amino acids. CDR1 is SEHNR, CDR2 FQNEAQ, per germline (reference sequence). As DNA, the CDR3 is TGTGCCAGCAGCCAAGCCAGCGGGACAGGGGACACCATTCAGTACTTC. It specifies CASSQASGTGDTIQYF.

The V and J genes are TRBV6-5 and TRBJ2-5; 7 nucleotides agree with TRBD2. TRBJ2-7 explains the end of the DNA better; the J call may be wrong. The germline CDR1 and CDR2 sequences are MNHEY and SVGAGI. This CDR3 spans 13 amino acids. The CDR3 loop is CASGGVLSYEQYF. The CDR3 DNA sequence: TGTGCCAGCGGGGGGGTCCTCTCCTACGAGCAGTACTTC.

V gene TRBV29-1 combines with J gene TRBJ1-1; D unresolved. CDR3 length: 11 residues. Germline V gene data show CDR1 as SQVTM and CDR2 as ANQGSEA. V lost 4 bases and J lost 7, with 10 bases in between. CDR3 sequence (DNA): TGCAGCGTTGTGTATCCGGGTGAAGCTTTCTTT. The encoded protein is CSVVYPGEAFF.

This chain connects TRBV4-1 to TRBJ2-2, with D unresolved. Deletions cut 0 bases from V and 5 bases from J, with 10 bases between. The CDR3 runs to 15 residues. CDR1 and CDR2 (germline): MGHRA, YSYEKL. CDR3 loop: CASSQEAGLTGELFF. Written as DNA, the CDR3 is TGCGCCAGCAGCCAAGAAGCAGGCCTTACCGGGGAGCTGTTTTTT.

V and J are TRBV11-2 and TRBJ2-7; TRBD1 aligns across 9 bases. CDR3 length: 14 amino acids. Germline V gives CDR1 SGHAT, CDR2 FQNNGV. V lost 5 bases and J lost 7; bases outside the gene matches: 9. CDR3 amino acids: CASSPRTGDNEQYF. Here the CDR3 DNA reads TGTGCCAGCAGCCCCCGGACAGGGGATAATGAGCAGTACTTC.

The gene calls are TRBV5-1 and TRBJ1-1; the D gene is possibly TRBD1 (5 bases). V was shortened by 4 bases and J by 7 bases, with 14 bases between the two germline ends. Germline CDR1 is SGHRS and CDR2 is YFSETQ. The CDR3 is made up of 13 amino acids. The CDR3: CASSQLGQNEAFF. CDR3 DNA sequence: TGCGCCAGCAGCCAGCTAGGACAAAATGAAGCTTTCTTT.

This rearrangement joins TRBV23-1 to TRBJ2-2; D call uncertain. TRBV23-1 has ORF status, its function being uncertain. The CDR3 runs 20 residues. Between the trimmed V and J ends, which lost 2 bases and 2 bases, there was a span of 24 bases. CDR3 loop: CASSQPERKDIWVNTGELFF. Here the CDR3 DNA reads TGCGCCAGCAGTCAACCTGAGAGGAAGGATATCTGGGTTAACACCGGGGAGCTGTTTTTT.